This T cell receptor (beta chain) was captured by sequencing in a study of post-analysis software for immune sequencing data. Study summary: There were relapsing-remitting, secondary progressive and progressive-relapsing multiple sclerosis among the disease courses included. Study results and caveats: A significant reduction in normalized Chao1 diversity was observed in multiple sclerosis patients versus controls. Patients used four to six TRBV segments, including TRBV5-6, TRBV5-1 and TRBV20-1, more often than controls. Same-batch samples co-clustered strongly by F measure.

Note on this clonotype: What it recognizes is unknown.

TCR beta cDNA libraries included unique molecular identifiers. TCRdb passed the PCR reads through MiXCR, listing each CDR3 protein once. The profile shows hundreds of thousands of distinct CDR3 sequences, 55% to 70% of them singletons. This CDR3 has 15 residues. The V gene end was trimmed by 4 bases and the J gene end by 5 bases; junction bases not matched to a gene: 10. The V gene's germline CDR1 is DFQATT and CDR2 SNEGSKA (reference sequence). The rearrangement joins TRBV20-1 to TRBJ2-5, with 10 positions matching TRBD2. The source of this sequence is a girl aged 2 to 9 with multiple sclerosis. Material for sequencing was blood. The CDR3 protein is CSAIPSGSLKETQYF. The CDR3, as DNA: TGCAGTGCTATTCCTAGCGGGAGTTTGAAGGAGACCCAGTACTTC.